What follows are 13 T cell receptor beta chains derived from one specimen sequenced in a study of monozygotic twins with inflammatory bowel disease. TCRdb reprocessed the 5' RACE reads; each CDR3 protein has one entry and no DNA is given. The sample totals about 150,000 distinct CDR3 sequences. The source material was blood. The receptors come from a human donor with ulcerative colitis or Crohn's disease, or a healthy co-twin of an affected twin (not recorded which).

The V and J genes are TRBV4-3 and TRBJ2-7. Germline CDR1 and CDR2: LGHNA and YSLEER. The CDR3 has 13 residues. CDR3 sequence reads: CASSQVWNSEQYF.

V is TRBV12-3 or TRBV12-4 and J is TRBJ2-1; absent DNA, TCRdb's TRBD1 call cannot be checked. The CDR3 contains 16 residues. The CDR3 is CASSSFAGVVYNEQFF.

This rearrangement joins TRBV7-6 to TRBJ2-1. The germline gives CDR1 SGHVS, CDR2 FNYEAQ. The CDR3 extends over 11 amino acids. The CDR3: CASSLLEKQFF.

The CDR3 spells CASSPGLRTGAPNTGELFF. V usage is TRBV5-1 and J usage is TRBJ2-2; TCRdb picks TRBD1, but there is no DNA to check that call. The V gene's germline CDR1 is SGHRS and CDR2 YFSETQ. The CDR3 covers 19 residues.

J is TRBJ2-5 and V is TRBV7-9; TCRdb lists TRBD1, though no DNA is available to test this call. This CDR3 has 12 residues. Germline V gives CDR1 SEHNR, CDR2 FQNEAQ (reference sequence). Here the CDR3 reads CASSWGRETQYF. Variable domain in full (rest from reference TRBV7-9 and TRBJ2-5): DTGVSQNPRHKITKRGQNVTFRCDPISEHNRLYWYRQTLGQGPEFLTYFQNEAQLEKSRLLSDRFSAERPKGSFSTLEIQRTEQGDSAMYLCASSWGRETQYFGPGTRLLVL.

The chain uses TRBV13 and TRBJ2-1; as DNA is missing, the TRBD2 call by TCRdb cannot be tested. CDR1 and CDR2 from the germline V gene are PRHDT and FYEKMQ (reference sequence). The CDR3 is made up of 15 amino acids. The CDR3 loop is CASSSGLAGSNEQFF.

The chain is built from TRBV5-1 and TRBJ2-1; absent DNA, TCRdb's TRBD2 call cannot be checked. This CDR3 is built from 20 residues. Germline loops: CDR1 SGHRS, CDR2 YFSETQ. This CDR3 is CASSFLQGRREGYLDNKQFF. Complete variable domain (other parts from reference TRBV5-1 and TRBJ2-1): KAGVTQTPRYLIKTRGQQVTLSCSPISGHRSVSWYQQTPGQGLQFLFEYFSETQRNKGNFPGRFSGRQFSNSRSEMNVSTLELGDSALYLCASSFLQGRREGYLDNKQFFGPGTRLTVL.

This rearrangement joins TRBV28 to TRBJ1-6; TCRdb proposes TRBD1, but this gene call is untestable without DNA. The germline gives CDR1 MDHEN, CDR2 SYDVKM. The CDR3 is 14 amino acids. The CDR3 reads CASSSGQGGSPLHF.

The rearrangement links TRBV5-1 to TRBJ2-5; no DNA is available, so the TRBD1 call from TCRdb remains unchecked. Germline V CDR1 and CDR2: SGHRS, YFSETQ. CDR3 length: 13 amino acids. This chain's CDR3 is CASSLGQGETQYF.

The chain recombines TRBV20-1 with TRBJ2-2; the TRBD2 assignment by TCRdb is unverifiable without DNA. The CDR3 consists of 18 residues. The germline gives CDR1 DFQATT, CDR2 SNEGSKA (reference sequence). CDR3 amino acids: CSAREYTGPGLVAGELFF.

The V gene is TRBV7-2, the J gene TRBJ2-3; checking the TCRdb D call of TRBD1 is not possible without DNA. This CDR3 has 16 residues. The V gene's germline CDR1 is SGHTA and CDR2 FQGNSA. CDR3 region: CASSPGGRGSTDTQYF.

The rearrangement links TRBV4-1 to TRBJ2-5; the D call of TRBD1 rests on TCRdb alone, since no DNA is present to check it. The CDR3 is 13 amino acids. The germline gives CDR1 MGHRA, CDR2 YSYEKL. This CDR3 is CASSTRGGETQYF.

This rearrangement joins TRBV28 to TRBJ2-7. Germline assignment: CDR1 MDHEN and CDR2 SYDVKM. The CDR3 runs 13 residues. The CDR3 region is CASSHGGNYEQYF.